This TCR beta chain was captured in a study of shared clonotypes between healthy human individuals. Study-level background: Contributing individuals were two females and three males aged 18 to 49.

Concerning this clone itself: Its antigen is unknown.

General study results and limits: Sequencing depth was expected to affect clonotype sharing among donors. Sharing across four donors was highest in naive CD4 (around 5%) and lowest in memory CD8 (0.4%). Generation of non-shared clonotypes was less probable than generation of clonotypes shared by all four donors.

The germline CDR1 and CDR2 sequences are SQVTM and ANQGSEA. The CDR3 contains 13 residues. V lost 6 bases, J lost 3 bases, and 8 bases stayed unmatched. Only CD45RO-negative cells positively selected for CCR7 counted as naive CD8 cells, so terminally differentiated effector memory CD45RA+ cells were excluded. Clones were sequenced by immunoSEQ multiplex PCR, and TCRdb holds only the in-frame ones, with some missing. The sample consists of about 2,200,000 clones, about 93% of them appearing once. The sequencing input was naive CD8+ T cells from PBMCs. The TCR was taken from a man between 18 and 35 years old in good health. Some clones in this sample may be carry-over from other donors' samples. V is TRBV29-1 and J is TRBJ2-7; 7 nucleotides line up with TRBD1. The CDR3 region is CSVDGTDFYEQYF. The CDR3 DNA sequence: TGCAGCGTCGACGGGACAGATTTCTACGAGCAGTACTTC.